Presented here are 13 T cell receptor beta chains from one specimen sequenced in a study of T cell repertoires in aging, cancer and after chemotherapy. TCR beta rearrangements were amplified from peripheral blood genomic DNA. Multiplex touch-down PCR with TRB-A/B primers amplified rearranged V-D-J TRB sequences. TCRdb itself ran the multiplex PCR reads through MiXCR, one entry per CDR3 protein. The table includes roughly 2,000 distinct CDR3 sequences, roughly 17% detected once. Material: blood. The receptors were sampled from a human donor with a solid tumor.

This clonotype was detected a few times. The J gene is TRBJ1-1, the V gene TRBV28, with D possibly TRBD1 on 5 matching bases. Germline V gives CDR1 MDHEN, CDR2 SYDVKM. V was pared by 6 bases and J by 6 bases, with 11 bases between. CDR3 length: 12 residues. As DNA, the CDR3 is TGTGCCAGCAGGTCAGTGGGGGCTGAAGCTTTCTTT. Protein product: CASRSVGAEAFF.

This clonotype came up a few times. This chain connects TRBV7-2 to TRBJ2-4; D not certain. Germline values: CDR1 SGHTA, CDR2 FQGNSA. The CDR3 is 16 residues long. Trimming removed 1 base from V and 0 bases from J, with 10 bases in between. The CDR3 sequence is CASSLDTRLAKNIQYF. Written as DNA, the CDR3 is TGTGCCAGCAGCTTAGATACGCGGCTAGCCAAAAACATTCAGTACTTC. Combining the CDR3 with reference TRBV7-2 and TRBJ2-4 gives the whole variable domain GAGVSQSPSNKVTEKGKDVELRCDPISGHTALYWYRQSLGQGLEFLIYFQGNSAPDKSGLPSDRFSAERTGGSVSTLTIQRTQQEDSAVYLCASSLDTRLAKNIQYFGAGTRLSVL.

This clonotype was observed once. This chain connects TRBV15 to TRBJ1-5; possible D gene TRBD1, 5 bases. The CDR3 is 14 residues long. Trimming left V 5 bases short and J 4 bases short, with 12 bases between. Germline values: CDR1 LNHNV, CDR2 YYDKDF (reference sequence). The CDR3 DNA follows: TGTGCCACCAGCTGCGGAGACAGAAATCAGCCCCAGCATTTT. This codes for CATSCGDRNQPQHF.

By proportion, this clonotype is medium-sized. The chain joins TRBV30 to TRBJ2-7; tentative D call: TRBD2 (6 bases). The germline V and J ends were trimmed by 2 bases and 0 bases, with 11 bases remaining between them. This CDR3 spans 14 amino acids. Germline V lookup: CDR1 GTSNPN, CDR2 SVGIG (reference sequence). Here the CDR3 reads CAWSRTISSYEQYF. CDR3 nucleotide sequence: TGTGCCTGGAGTCGGACTATTAGCTCCTACGAGCAGTACTTC.

By frequency in the sample, this clonotype is large. V usage is TRBV6-5 and J usage is TRBJ2-3; TRBD2 agrees at 7 bases. After removal of 0 bases from V and 3 bases from J, the junction contained 6 bases not matched to a gene. Germline CDR1 is MNHEY and CDR2 is SVGAGI. This CDR3 is 16 amino acids long. CDR3 nucleotide sequence: TGTGCCAGCAGTTACTCAGGGAGGGTTAGGACAGATACGCAGTATTTT. Protein sequence: CASSYSGRVRTDTQYF.

V and J are TRBV12-3 or TRBV12-4 and TRBJ1-1; D is undetermined. This CDR3 is built from 15 residues. V shed 0 bases and J shed 2 bases, with 10 bases lying between them. CDR3 nucleotides: TGTGCCAGCAGTTTAGCAGGGTCGAGAAACACTGAAGCTTTCTTT. Its translation: CASSLAGSRNTEAFF.

This clonotype was counted between two and nine times. The chain has TRBV7-3 and TRBJ2-2, with TRBD1 matching 7 bases. V dropped 4 bases and J dropped 6; count of bases not matched to a gene: 8. The germline V gene encodes CDR1 SGHTA and CDR2 FQGTGA. The CDR3 length is 15 residues. Here the CDR3 reads CASSSQTGSPGELFF. The DNA for the CDR3 is TGTGCCAGCAGCTCCCAGACAGGGTCCCCCGGGGAGCTGTTTTTT.

The chain joins TRBV20-1 to TRBJ2-2, with 11 nucleotides matching TRBD2. Germline V CDR1 and CDR2: DFQATT, SNEGSKA (reference sequence). This CDR3 is built from 17 residues. DNA of the CDR3: TGCAGCGCGCCAAGGCTAGCGGGGGGCTCGAACACCGGGGAGCTGTTTTTT. The encoded protein is CSAPRLAGGSNTGELFF.

This clonotype is deemed medium-sized. The gene calls are TRBV12-3 or TRBV12-4 and TRBJ1-5; D might be TRBD1 (6 bases). This CDR3 region has 16 residues. The V and J ends lost 3 bases and 5 bases respectively, with 17 bases between them. The CDR3 DNA reads as TGTGCCAGCAGTTTTGTATCGGGGGGCAGGGATCAGCCCCAGCATTTT. The encoded protein is CASSFVSGGRDQPQHF.

This clonotype came up once. J is TRBJ2-7 and V is TRBV28, with 13 bases lining up with TRBD2. The trim removed 4 bases at V and 3 bases at J, leaving 6 bases unmatched. The CDR3 totals 16 residues. Germline loops: CDR1 MDHEN, CDR2 SYDVKM. CDR3 sequence: CASSSGLAGAYYEQYF. DNA for the CDR3: TGTGCCAGCAGTTCCGGACTAGCGGGAGCTTACTACGAGCAGTACTTC.

Judged by abundance, this clonotype is large (0.1 to 1%). J is TRBJ1-5 and V is TRBV30; 7 bases line up with TRBD1. Unmatched junction bases numbered 5, after V lost 0 bases and J lost 9 bases. Looked up from germline, CDR1 is GTSNPN and CDR2 is SVGIG (reference sequence). This CDR3 has 13 amino acids. Here the CDR3 reads CAWSVQGSSPQHF. The CDR3, as DNA: TGTGCCTGGAGTGTACAGGGGTCATCGCCCCAGCATTTT.

Concerning this clonotype itself: Its ends do not fully match the called genes, so a read error is possible. The chain carries TRBV5-4 and TRBJ1-2; maybe TRBD1 (5 bases). The CDR3 is 14 amino acids. Germline V gives CDR1 SGHNT, CDR2 YYREEE (reference sequence). This CDR3 reads CARSLGGQEYGYNF. As DNA, the CDR3 is TGTGCCAGAAGCTTGGGAGGACAAGAATATGGCTACAACTTC. The full variable domain, completed using reference TRBV5-4 and TRBJ1-2, is ETGVTQSPTHLIKTRGQQVTLRCSSQSGHNTVSWYQQALGQGPQFIFQYYREEENGRGNFPPRFSGLQFPNYSSELNVNALELDDSALYLCARSLGGQEYGYNFGSGTRLTVV.

By its share, this clonotype is medium-sized. V usage is TRBV20-1 and J usage is TRBJ2-6, with TRBD1 matching over 8 bases. Per the germline V gene, CDR1 is DFQATT and CDR2 is SNEGSKA (reference sequence). Trimming removed 5 bases from V and 2 bases from J; junction bases left unmatched: 5. This CDR3 has 15 residues. Here the CDR3 reads CSARQGATGANVLTF. The CDR3 DNA follows: TGCAGTGCTCGCCAGGGGGCGACTGGGGCCAACGTCCTGACTTTC.